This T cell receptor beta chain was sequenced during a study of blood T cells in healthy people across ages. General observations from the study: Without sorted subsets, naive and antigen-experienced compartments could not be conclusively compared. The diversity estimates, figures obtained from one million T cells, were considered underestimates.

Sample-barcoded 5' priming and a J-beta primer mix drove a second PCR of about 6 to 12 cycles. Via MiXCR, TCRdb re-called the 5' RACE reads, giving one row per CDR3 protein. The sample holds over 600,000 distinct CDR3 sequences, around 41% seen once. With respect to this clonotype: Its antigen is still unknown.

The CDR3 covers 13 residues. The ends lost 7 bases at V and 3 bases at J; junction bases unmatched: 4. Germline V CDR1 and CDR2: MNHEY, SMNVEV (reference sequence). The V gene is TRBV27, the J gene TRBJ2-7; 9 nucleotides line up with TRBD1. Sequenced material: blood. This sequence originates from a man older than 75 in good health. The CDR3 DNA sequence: TGTGCCAGCACCCCGACAGGGGGCTACGAGCAGTACTTC. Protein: CASTPTGGYEQYF.